Below, 14 T cell receptor beta chains from the same sample are listed, as sequenced in a study of radiotherapy plus CTLA-4 blockade in lung cancer (dated by TCRdb to 2017 to 2018). The library was made by the immunoSEQ multiplex PCR assay. TCRdb took over this immuneACCESS table, retaining in-frame rearrangements with V and J assigned. Such tables are incomplete; in checked studies, under half of the missing clones stem from an unresolved V gene, and the remainder is unexplained. The sample table holds around 44,000 clones, of which approximately 71% were seen once. Of the sample, about 2.6% is held by the ten largest clones. The sample in question was peripheral blood, obtained from a patient treated with radiotherapy plus ipilimumab. These TCRs come from a human donor with non-small cell lung cancer whose response to radiotherapy plus ipilimumab could not be evaluated.

The V gene is TRBV25-1, the J gene TRBJ1-3, with 10 bases that match TRBD1. Unmatched junction bases numbered 4, after V lost 8 bases and J lost 3 bases. CDR1 is MGHDK, CDR2 SYGVNS, per germline. This CDR3 has 14 residues. For the CDR3, the DNA is TGTGCCAGCCGACAGGGGGCGGTTGGAAACACCATATATTTT. This sequence encodes CASRQGAVGNTIYF.

The chain recombines TRBV6-1 with TRBJ2-3; D is unclear. Trimming cost V 6 bases and J 2 bases, with 9 bases left between them. Germline lookup yields CDR1 MNHNS and CDR2 SASEGT. This CDR3 contains 13 residues. CDR3 sequence: CASRRENTDTQYF. The CDR3 nucleotides read TGTGCCAGCAGGAGAGAGAACACAGATACGCAGTATTTT.

This sequence joins TRBV5-1 and TRBJ2-5, with 8 nucleotides matching TRBD2. Looked up from germline, CDR1 is SGHRS and CDR2 is YFSETQ. This CDR3 spans 15 amino acids. J gave up 5 bases and V 2 bases, and 8 bases lay outside the gene matches. The CDR3 bases are TGCGCCAGCAGCTTACGGGGGGGGTCGGGGGAGACCCAGTACTTC. Amino acid sequence: CASSLRGGSGETQYF.

This chain links TRBV11-3 with TRBJ2-1, with D perhaps matching TRBD2 (6 bases). This CDR3 is 12 amino acids long. Germline loops: CDR1 SGHNT, CDR2 YENEEA. Trimming took off 8 bases at V and 5 bases at J, with 10 bases between the two ends. The CDR3 region has the DNA TGTGCCAGCGGGGGGAGAAACAATGAGCAGTTCTTC. Protein product: CASGGRNNEQFF.

V and J are TRBV5-6 and TRBJ2-7; 9 nucleotides align to TRBD1. The V gene's germline CDR1 is SGHDT and CDR2 YYEEEE. V dropped 0 bases and J dropped 1; count of bases not matched to a gene: 8. The CDR3 totals 17 residues. CDR3 DNA sequence: TGTGCCAGCAGCTTGGCACCGGGACAGGGTCTTTCCTACGAGCAGTACTTC. Its protein product is CASSLAPGQGLSYEQYF.

This clone has more than one count but fewer than ten. The chain links TRBV6-1 to TRBJ1-3; no clear D. Trimming removed 7 bases from V and 2 bases from J, with 12 bases in between. The CDR3 runs to 14 residues. Germline CDR1 and CDR2: MNHNS and SASEGT. The CDR3 bases are TGTGCCAGCACCCTCGGTCCGACTGGAAACACCATATATTTT. This translates into CASTLGPTGNTIYF.

This clone has only one observation. The chain has TRBV23-1 and TRBJ1-5; weak D call: TRBD1 (5 bases). TRBV23-1 is flagged as an ORF with uncertain function. This CDR3 has 13 residues. Trimming took 10 bases from V and 2 from J, leaving 12 bases between them. Here the CDR3 DNA reads TGCGCCAATCCAGGGAGGCGCAATCAGCCCCAGCATTTT. It encodes CANPGRRNQPQHF.

The rearrangement links TRBV7-2 to TRBJ1-5; possible D gene TRBD1, 5 bases. The V end lost 5 bases, the J end lost 1 base, and 12 bases lay between the germline ends. CDR3 size: 15 residues. Germline loops: CDR1 SGHTA, CDR2 FQGNSA. This CDR3 reads CASSTWGVSNQPQHF. The DNA for the CDR3 is TGTGCCAGCAGCACGTGGGGGGTAAGCAATCAGCCCCAGCATTTT.

The table lists this clone with a few counts. The chain recombines TRBV9 with TRBJ1-4; 7 bases are shared with TRBD1. The germline CDR1 and CDR2 sequences are SGDLS and YYNGEE. Trimming at V came to 0 bases and at J to 8 bases, leaving 7 bases not matched to a gene. This CDR3 comprises 15 residues. The CDR3 loop reads CASSVAQTGVEKLFF. CDR3 DNA sequence: TGTGCCAGCAGCGTAGCCCAAACAGGGGTCGAAAAACTGTTTTTT.

This clone showed up just once. This chain uses TRBV6-5 with TRBJ2-1, with a possible D match to TRBD1 (6 bases). Germline V gene lookup returns CDR1 MNHEY and CDR2 SVGAGI. The V end lost 6 bases, the J end lost 0 bases, and 12 bases lay between the germline ends. The CDR3 runs 15 residues. The CDR3 loop is CASRKDRSSYNEQFF. The CDR3, as DNA: TGTGCCAGCAGGAAGGACAGAAGCTCCTACAATGAGCAGTTCTTC.

This chain connects TRBV5-4 to TRBJ2-7; 7 nucleotides align to TRBD2. This CDR3 comprises 16 residues. Germline V gives CDR1 SGHNT, CDR2 YYREEE (reference sequence). With V trimmed by 0 bases and J by 1 base, 7 bases remained unmatched. The CDR3 loop is CASSLVSPSGSYEQYF. For the CDR3, the DNA is TGTGCCAGCAGCTTGGTGAGTCCTAGCGGATCCTACGAGCAGTACTTC. The complete variable domain, with remaining parts taken from reference TRBV5-4 and TRBJ2-7, reads ETGVTQSPTHLIKTRGQQVTLRCSSQSGHNTVSWYQQALGQGPQFIFQYYREEENGRGNFPPRFSGLQFPNYSSELNVNALELDDSALYLCASSLVSPSGSYEQYFGPGTRLTVT.

The V and J genes are TRBV18 and TRBJ2-7; 7 positions match TRBD1. The CDR3 spans 13 residues. Germline V CDR1 and CDR2: KGHSH, LQKENI. Germline trimming cut 6 bases from V and 4 bases from J; bases unmatched to any gene: 6. The chain's CDR3 is CASSSDRLYEQYF. The CDR3 nucleotides read TGTGCCAGCTCTTCGGACAGGCTTTACGAGCAGTACTTC.

This clone was seen a few times. The chain combines TRBV2 with TRBJ1-6, with 10 bases matching TRBD1. The V gene end was trimmed by 6 bases and the J gene end by 14 bases; junction bases not matched to a gene: 10. Germline values: CDR1 SNHLY, CDR2 FYNNEI. CDR3 length: 14 amino acids. The chain's CDR3 is CASRLDRGLVALHF. Here the CDR3 DNA reads TGTGCCAGCAGACTCGACAGGGGGCTGGTGGCCCTCCACTTT.

The chain recombines TRBV5-1 with TRBJ1-4; D is ambiguous. The CDR3 is 14 amino acids. Germline values: CDR1 SGHRS, CDR2 YFSETQ. V lost 0 bases and J 4 bases, leaving 7 bases between the germline ends. Written as DNA, the CDR3 is TGCGCCAGCAGCTTGGGGGCAGTTAATGAAAAACTGTTTTTT. It is translated as CASSLGAVNEKLFF.